This TCR beta chain derives from a study of blood T cell repertoires in COVID-19. Study overall: In each case, the material was cDNA or gDNA derived from T cells, B-cell-depleted T cells, or PBMCs.

This table comes from immunoSEQ multiplex PCR, and its TCRdb copy is limited to in-frame clones, with some not included. The profile shows roughly 200,000 clones, approximately 80% of them singletons. The CDR3 totals 14 residues. V was trimmed by 5 bases and J by 7 bases, leaving 18 bases between them. Germline assignment: CDR1 SEHNR and CDR2 FQNEAQ (reference sequence). Sequenced material: peripheral blood. The TCR comes from a woman aged 40 to 49 with COVID-19, enrolled during active disease. The gene calls are TRBV7-9 and TRBJ2-7; D call uncertain. CDR3 in DNA: TGTGCCAGCAGCCCCGTGTTGGGCAGCACGGAGCAGTACTTC. The encoded protein is CASSPVLGSTEQYF. The full variable domain, rest sourced from reference TRBV7-9 and TRBJ2-7, is DTGVSQNPRHKITKRGQNVTFRCDPISEHNRLYWYRQTLGQGPEFLTYFQNEAQLEKSRLLSDRFSAERPKGSFSTLEIQRTEQGDSAMYLCASSPVLGSTEQYFGPGTRLTVT.